One sample yielded the 14 T cell receptor beta chains listed below, sequenced in a study of CD8 T cells in ankylosing spondylitis. One entry per CDR3 protein results from TCRdb running MiXCR on the 5' RACE reads. The sample lists under 250,000 distinct CDR3 sequences; 32% were seen once. The sample taken for sequencing was blood, either unsorted or a sorted T cell fraction (not recorded which). These TCRs come from a male donor with ankylosing spondylitis or in good health (not recorded which).

This clonotype was seen only a few times. The chain joins TRBV6-5 to TRBJ2-1; 10 bases line up with TRBD2. The V and J ends lost 5 bases and 0 bases, in that order; junction bases with no gene match: 1. The V gene's germline CDR1 is MNHEY and CDR2 SVGAGI. The CDR3 extends over 15 amino acids. The CDR3 loop reads CASSTSGTSYNEQFF. The CDR3 nucleotides read TGTGCCAGCAGTACTAGCGGGACCTCCTACAATGAGCAGTTCTTC.

This clonotype was seen only a few times. V is TRBV20-1 and J is TRBJ2-3; 11 nucleotides match TRBD2. CDR3 size: 17 residues. Germline loops: CDR1 DFQATT, CDR2 SNEGSKA (reference sequence). The ends lost 6 bases at V and 2 bases at J; junction bases unmatched: 13. CDR3 nucleotides: TGCAGTGCCCAGACTAGCGGGGTTCGGCGCTACACAGATACGCAGTATTTT. It translates to CSAQTSGVRRYTDTQYF.

The rearrangement joins TRBV12-3 or TRBV12-4 to TRBJ1-4; 9 nucleotides align to TRBD1. V was clipped by 7 bases and J by 7 bases; unmatched bases: 13. This CDR3 comprises 16 residues. The CDR3, as DNA: TGTGCCAGCACCAACTCTGCGGGACAGGGTTTTGAAAAACTGTTTTTT. Its protein product is CASTNSAGQGFEKLFF.

This clonotype was observed a handful of times. The genes are TRBV15 and TRBJ2-6, with 10 bases identical to TRBD1. Germline values: CDR1 LNHNV, CDR2 YYDKDF (reference sequence). There are 17 residues in the CDR3. With 5 bases clipped from V and 4 bases from J, the junction kept 8 bases outside the gene matches. Here the CDR3 reads CATSGRQGAFGANVLTF. The CDR3 nucleotides read TGTGCCACCAGCGGACGACAGGGGGCGTTCGGGGCCAACGTCCTGACTTTC.

V usage is TRBV18 and J usage is TRBJ2-3; D is perhaps TRBD1 (6 bases). The CDR3 covers 14 residues. Per germline, CDR1 KGHSH and CDR2 LQKENI. V shed 5 bases and J shed 1 base, with 10 bases lying between them. The CDR3: CASSTTGRTDTQYF. The CDR3 DNA reads as TGTGCCAGCTCAACTACAGGGCGCACAGATACGCAGTATTTT. The variable domain in full, with the rest retrieved from reference TRBV18 and TRBJ2-3, is NAGVMQNPRHLVRRRGQEARLRCSPMKGHSHVYWYRQLPEEGLKFMVYLQKENIIDESGMPKERFSAEFPKEGPSILRIQQVVRGDSAAYFCASSTTGRTDTQYFGPGTRLTVL.

V gene TRBV11-2 combines with J gene TRBJ2-5; TRBD1 agrees at 8 bases. V lost 5 bases to trimming and J lost 6 bases; unmatched junction nucleotides: 11. The CDR3 extends over 15 amino acids. CDR1 and CDR2 (germline): SGHAT, FQNNGV. The CDR3 DNA follows: TGTGCCAGCAGCGCCGGCTCAGGGGGCTCGAAGACCCAGTACTTC. Translating gives CASSAGSGGSKTQYF.

The gene calls are TRBV23-1 and TRBJ2-7; 9 bases are a match to TRBD1. TRBV23-1 is annotated as an ORF whose role is uncertain. The length of the CDR3 is 19 residues. V shed 0 bases and J 7 bases; nucleotides not matched to a gene: 19. CDR3 sequence (DNA): TGCGCCAGCAGTCAATCGGGGATTGGGACAGGGTTGTCTACTTTAGAGCAGTACTTC. It yields the protein CASSQSGIGTGLSTLEQYF.

This clonotype was counted a few times. The rearrangement uses TRBV11-2 and TRBJ2-1; no firm D call. This CDR3 spans 13 amino acids. CDR1 SGHAT and CDR2 FQNNGV come from the germline V gene. Trimming took 5 bases from V and 3 from J, leaving 8 bases between them. The CDR3 loop is CASSIGRYNEQFF. The CDR3 DNA sequence: TGTGCCAGCAGCATCGGACGCTACAATGAGCAGTTCTTC. Supplemented by reference TRBV11-2 and TRBJ2-1, the full variable domain reads EAGVAQSPRYKIIEKRQSVAFWCNPISGHATLYWYQQILGQGPKLLIQFQNNGVVDDSQLPKDRFSAERLKGVDSTLKIQPAKLEDSAVYLCASSIGRYNEQFFGPGTRLTVL.

The chain carries TRBV20-1 and TRBJ2-5; the D is unclear. Germline CDR1 DFQATT, CDR2 SNEGSKA (reference sequence). V was pared by 3 bases and J by 7 bases, with 18 bases between. The CDR3 has 14 amino acids. The CDR3 DNA is TGCAGTGCTAGTTACGCTACCAAGGAAGGGACCCAGTACTTC. It translates to CSASYATKEGTQYF.

Here the CDR3 DNA reads TGTGCCAGCAGCATACAGGGGGACGGGACAGATACGCAGTATTTT. Translated: CASSIQGDGTDTQYF. The chain joins TRBV7-6 to TRBJ2-3, with 8 bases matching TRBD1. The CDR3 covers 15 residues. Germline V CDR1 and CDR2: SGHVS, FNYEAQ. V lost 5 bases to trimming and J lost 3 bases; unmatched junction nucleotides: 7.

This clonotype appeared a few times. This chain uses TRBV28 with TRBJ2-5, with 8 bases identical to TRBD2. V was pared by 7 bases and J by 9 bases, with 7 bases of the junction left unmatched. This CDR3 has 12 residues. The germline CDR1 and CDR2 sequences are MDHEN and SYDVKM. CDR3 DNA: TGTGCCAGCAACGGGGGGGCGGGCCCCCAGTACTTC. Translation: CASNGGAGPQYF.

In DNA, the CDR3 is TGTGCCAGCAGTCGTGGACCTGTTGGTGAGCAGTTCTTC. It encodes CASSRGPVGEQFF. The chain combines TRBV6-1 with TRBJ2-1, with unresolved D. CDR1 and CDR2 (germline): MNHNS, SASEGT. The V end was cut by 5 bases, the J end by 9 bases, with 14 bases between. This CDR3 region has 13 residues.

V usage is TRBV20-1 and J usage is TRBJ2-2; 8 bases match TRBD2. Germline CDR1 DFQATT, CDR2 SNEGSKA (reference sequence). The CDR3 sequence is 16 residues long. With V trimmed by 3 bases and J by 6 bases, 12 bases remained unmatched. CDR3 sequence: CSARRGAGGLAGELFF. CDR3 sequence (DNA): TGCAGTGCTAGGAGGGGGGCGGGGGGATTGGCCGGGGAGCTGTTTTTT.

This clonotype was counted between two and nine times. The rearrangement joins TRBV7-9 to TRBJ2-7; D remains unclear. The CDR3 is 12 amino acids. Trimming stripped 5 bases from V and 3 bases from J, with 8 bases between. From germline, CDR1 is SEHNR and CDR2 FQNEAQ (reference sequence). The CDR3 nucleotides are TGTGCCAGCAGCGACCTACACTACGAGCAGTACTTC. Protein: CASSDLHYEQYF.